This T cell receptor beta chain originates from a study of cytomegalovirus exposure and HLA in healthy donors. Study-level findings and limits: Presence/absence analyses took donor sequencing depth as roughly uniform.

As to this clone: The antigen remains undetermined.

This PCR relied on a set of 60 Vbeta primers and 13 Jbeta primers. Sequenced by immunoSEQ multiplex PCR; TCRdb stores in-frame clones only, minus some. Of about 64,000 clones listed, over 75% are singletons. With 4 bases clipped from V and 7 bases from J, the junction kept 11 bases outside the gene matches. The CDR3 runs 16 residues. The V gene's germline CDR1 is SNHLY and CDR2 FYNNEI. The source is a female donor in good health and CMV-seronegative. This chain links TRBV2 with TRBJ1-4, with 8 bases lining up with TRBD1. Input material: PBMCs. CDR3 coding DNA: TGTGCCAGCAGTGTCGCAGGGGGCAAGAGGGGTGAAAAACTGTTTTTT. Its protein product is CASSVAGGKRGEKLFF.